This T cell receptor (beta chain) comes out of a study of blood T cell repertoires in COVID-19. Profiled with immunoSEQ multiplex PCR; TCRdb holds only in-frame clones, not every one. The data hold 150,000 to 200,000 clones, with roughly 80% observed a single time. Between the trimmed V and J ends, which lost 0 bases and 9 bases, there was a span of 21 bases. The germline V gene encodes CDR1 SGHNT and CDR2 YENEEA. The CDR3 extends over 17 amino acids. What was sequenced was peripheral blood. The receptor was isolated from a man between 60 and 75 years old with acute or convalescent COVID-19. J is TRBJ2-1 and V is TRBV11-3; a weak D match, TRBD2 (7 bases). CDR3 sequence: CASSLEGGLVESSEQFF. The CDR3 DNA is TGTGCCAGCAGCTTAGAGGGGGGGCTAGTGGAGTCAAGTGAGCAGTTCTTC.